The entry that follows covers one T cell receptor (beta chain) sequence. The CDR3 length is 18 residues. Germline lookup yields CDR1 SGHTA and CDR2 FQGNSA. J was trimmed by 2 bases and V by 4 bases; bases with no gene match: 14. Tumor samples were taken before definitive surgery or chemotherapy. The data derive from a study of high-grade serous ovarian cancer treatment subgroups. The assay was immunoSEQ multiplex PCR, and TCRdb's table has in-frame clones only and misses some. The table lists about 340 clones, 77% of them singletons. The clonotype originates from a human donor with high-grade serous ovarian cancer. The sample was tumor tissue. V and J are TRBV7-2 and TRBJ2-3, with TRBD1 matching over 8 bases. The CDR3 nucleotides are TGTGCCAGCAGCTCTGAGGGGCAGGGGGCGCGGGCCACAGATACGCAGTATTTT. Translated, it gives CASSSEGQGARATDTQYF.